Below are 9 T cell receptor beta chains sequenced from a single sample in a study of shared clonotypes between healthy human individuals. TCRdb's table, derived via immunoSEQ multiplex PCR, lists solely in-frame clones and lacks some. The table has roughly 2.6 million clones, over 85% seen once. The sequenced sample was naive CD4+ T cells sorted from blood. The subset: CD45RA+ positively selected. These receptors all stem from a man aged 18 to 35 in good health.

The V call is TRBV6-1, the J call TRBJ2-1; D is unresolved. CDR1 and CDR2 (germline): MNHNS, SASEGT. This CDR3 region has 13 residues. Trimming took 7 bases from V and 3 from J, leaving 10 bases between them. The CDR3 sequence is CASTPNSYNEQFF. CDR3 sequence (DNA): TGTGCCAGCACACCTAACAGCTACAATGAGCAGTTCTTC.

The chain combines TRBV29-1 with TRBJ2-5; D unclear. Germline V gene data show CDR1 as SQVTM and CDR2 as ANQGSEA. Trimming took 7 bases from V and 4 from J, leaving 13 bases between them. This CDR3 spans 12 amino acids. The CDR3 protein is CSASPNSETQYF. CDR3 DNA sequence: TGCAGCGCTTCACCCAACTCAGAGACCCAGTACTTC.

This chain connects TRBV25-1 to TRBJ2-7; 8 nucleotides align to TRBD1. The junction had 10 bases not matched to a gene; V was cut back by 8 bases and J by 4 bases. This CDR3 spans 14 amino acids. CDR1 MGHDK and CDR2 SYGVNS come from the germline V gene. CDR3 residues: CASQRGQGAYEQYF. The CDR3 DNA reads as TGTGCCAGCCAACGGGGGCAGGGGGCTTACGAGCAGTACTTC.

This chain connects TRBV4-3 to TRBJ2-2; a possible D gene is TRBD2 (6 bases). V lost 4 bases to trimming and J lost 0 bases, with 15 bases between them. The CDR3 is 17 residues long. Germline loops: CDR1 LGHNA, CDR2 YSLEER. Here the CDR3 reads CASSPSAGRPNTGELFF. CDR3 nucleotide sequence: TGCGCCAGCAGCCCTTCGGCGGGACGACCGAACACCGGGGAGCTGTTTTTT.

In the case of this clone: This CDR3 is also generated by other DNA sequences in the sample. The J gene is TRBJ2-3, the V gene TRBV19, with D tentatively TRBD1 or TRBD2 (5 bases each). CDR1 is LNHDA, CDR2 SQIVND, per germline (reference sequence). With 4 bases removed from V and 2 bases from J, the gap between germline ends came to 7 bases. This CDR3 spans 13 amino acids. In DNA, the CDR3 is TGTGCCAGTAGTAGGGGGTACACAGATACGCAGTATTTT. As protein: CASSRGYTDTQYF. Filled out from reference TRBV19 and TRBJ2-3, the complete variable domain reads DGGITQSPKYLFRKEGQNVTLSCEQNLNHDAMYWYRQDPGQGLRLIYYSQIVNDFQKGDIAEGYSVSREKKESFPLTVTSAQKNPTAFYLCASSRGYTDTQYFGPGTRLTVL.

This chain joins TRBV14 and TRBJ2-3; TRBD1 matches 7 bases. The germline gives CDR1 SGHDN, CDR2 FVKESK. This CDR3 spans 17 amino acids. V dropped 0 bases and J dropped 3; count of bases not matched to a gene: 9. CDR3 amino acids: CASSQDLFRGWTDTQYF. The CDR3 coding sequence is TGTGCCAGCAGCCAAGATCTCTTCAGGGGGTGGACAGATACGCAGTATTTT.

The chain carries TRBV5-1 and TRBJ2-3, with TRBD1 matching 9 bases. This CDR3 is built from 16 residues. V dropped 6 bases and J dropped 0; count of bases not matched to a gene: 8. CDR1 and CDR2 (germline): SGHRS, YFSETQ. CDR3 nucleotide sequence: TGCGCCAGCACTCAGACAGGGGGGTATAGCACAGATACGCAGTATTTT. Protein product: CASTQTGGYSTDTQYF.

On this clone: Other DNA variants within this sample encode the same CDR3. The J gene is TRBJ1-5, the V gene TRBV18; no reliable D call. Trimming cost V 2 bases and J 7 bases, with 9 bases left between them. CDR1 is KGHSH, CDR2 LQKENI, per germline. The CDR3 is 13 residues long. The chain's CDR3 is CASSPSLNQPQHF. For the CDR3, the DNA is TGTGCCAGCTCACCATCCTTAAACCAGCCCCAGCATTTT.

The V gene is TRBV18, the J gene TRBJ1-2; D possibly corresponds to TRBD1 (6 bases). With 4 bases removed from V and 1 base from J, the gap between germline ends came to 10 bases. The V gene's germline CDR1 is KGHSH and CDR2 LQKENI. The CDR3 runs to 14 residues. The CDR3 loop is CASSLRTDNYGYTF. CDR3 nucleotide sequence: TGTGCCAGCTCACTCCGGACAGATAACTATGGCTACACCTTC.